Listed below are T cell receptor beta chains from one sample, sequenced in a study of blood T cell repertoires in COVID-19. TCRdb's copy holds only in-frame clones and misses some; the assay was immunoSEQ multiplex PCR. The table includes 220,000 or so clones, 80% to 90% detected once. Sequencing was carried out using PBMCs or T cells enriched from blood (not recorded which). The receptors shown here come from a woman between 18 and 29 years old in a cohort exposed to, infected with or recovered from COVID-19 (not recorded which). Each CDR3 is given with its conserved first and last residue. The D gene is left open where the match is weak. Clone size, where shown, is once, few, many, or a class for clones that have expanded.

V	size	length	D	J	CDR3	DNA
TRBV6-5	-	13	-	TRBJ2-2	CASSYFSSGELFF	TGTGCCAGCAGTTACTTCTCTTCCGGGGAGCTGTTTTTT
TRBV6-1	-	15	-	TRBJ1-2	CASSEWAVSNYGYTF	TGTGCCAGCAGTGAATGGGCCGTTTCGAACTATGGCTACACCTTC
TRBV19	-	14	TRBD1	TRBJ2-1	CASMDGTVYNEQFF	TGTGCCAGTATGGACGGGACAGTTTACAATGAGCAGTTCTTC
TRBV6-5	-	12	-	TRBJ1-1	CALVGTLTEAFF	TGTGCCCTAGTGGGGACACTCACTGAAGCTTTCTTT
TRBV19	-	15	-	TRBJ2-2	CASRIGSGNTGELFF	TGTGCCAGTAGGATCGGTAGCGGAAACACCGGGGAGCTGTTTTTT
TRBV11-3	-	16	TRBD1	TRBJ1-1	CASSPGQGRANTEAFF	TGTGCCAGCAGCCCCGGACAGGGAAGGGCGAACACTGAAGCTTTCTTT
TRBV28	-	14	-	TRBJ1-2	CASSSQGRSYGYTF	TGTGCCAGCAGTTCACAGGGCCGGTCCTATGGCTACACCTTC
TRBV7-8	once	15	-	TRBJ1-1	CASSYPTGMNTEAFF	TGTGCCAGCAGTTATCCGACAGGAATGAACACTGAAGCTTTCTTT
TRBV18	-	14	TRBD1	TRBJ2-1	CASSMDRGYNEQFF	TGTGCCAGCTCAATGGACAGGGGGTACAATGAGCAGTTCTTC
TRBV5-1	once	15	-	TRBJ2-2	CASSPLDINTGELFF	TGCGCCAGCAGCCCGCTGGACATAAACACCGGGGAGCTGTTTTTT
TRBV2	-	16	-	TRBJ1-4	CASSDEGTANNEKLFF	TGTGCCAGCAGTGATGAGGGAACGGCTAATAATGAAAAACTGTTTTTT
TRBV24-1	-	14	TRBD1	TRBJ2-1	CATDGQGSNNEQFF	TGTGCCACCGACGGACAGGGAAGCAACAATGAGCAGTTCTTC
TRBV5-6	-	13	-	TRBJ1-2	CASSLRGSGGYTF	TGTGCCAGCAGCTTGAGGGGTTCGGGTGGCTACACCTTC
TRBV5-6	-	16	TRBD2	TRBJ2-1	CASSLVVERDYNEQFF	TGTGCCAGCAGCTTGGTGGTCGAGCGGGATTACAATGAGCAGTTCTTC
TRBV7-3	few	18	TRBD1	TRBJ1-2	CASSLDSGTGGAGYGYTF	TGTGCCAGCAGCTTAGACTCCGGGACAGGGGGCGCGGGCTATGGCTACACCTTC
TRBV4-1	-	17	TRBD2	TRBJ2-5	CASSQDSTSGSSETQYF	TGCGCCAGCAGCCAAGATTCAACTAGCGGGAGTAGTGAGACCCAGTACTTC
TRBV2	-	20	-	TRBJ2-6	CASSETSIGSALPGANVLTF	TGTGCCAGCAGTGAAACGAGCATCGGGAGCGCGCTCCCTGGGGCCAACGTCCTGACTTTC
TRBV4-1	-	13	-	TRBJ1-2	CASSAAVSYGYTF	TGCGCCAGCAGCGCTGCAGTCAGCTATGGCTACACCTTC
TRBV21-1	-	16	-	TRBJ1-2	CASSKKGWEQGIGYTF	TGTGCCAGCAGCAAAAAGGGTTGGGAACAGGGAATTGGCTACACCTTC
TRBV5-1	-	14	TRBD2	TRBJ2-7	CASSGRGSSYEQYF	TGCGCCAGCAGCGGACGCGGGAGCTCCTACGAGCAGTACTTC
TRBV25-1	-	15	-	TRBJ2-3	CASSVSGTPWDTQYF	TGTGCCAGCAGTGTCTCCGGGACTCCCTGGGATACGCAGTATTTT
TRBV19	-	14	-	TRBJ1-2	CASIAAVPGLGYTF	TGTGCCAGTATCGCGGCTGTACCGGGACTTGGCTACACCTTC
TRBV18	-	16	TRBD2	TRBJ2-7	CASSLGGTSGMYEQYF	TGTGCCAGCTCACTAGGAGGGACTAGCGGGATGTACGAGCAGTACTTC
TRBV28	-	18	-	TRBJ1-3	CASSPGGQGLNTGNTIYF	TGTGCCAGCAGCCCGGGGGGGCAGGGGTTAAATACTGGAAACACCATATATTTT
TRBV7-9	-	12	TRBD2	TRBJ2-7	CASSFTSDEQYF	TGTGCCAGCAGCTTTACTAGCGACGAGCAGTACTTC
TRBV5-5	-	15	-	TRBJ1-5	CASSLMLGAGQPQHF	TGTGCCAGCAGCCTTATGTTAGGGGCTGGACAGCCCCAGCATTTT
TRBV25-1	-	16	TRBD2	TRBJ2-3	CASSVGAGGPTDTQYF	TGTGCCAGCAGTGTCGGTGCGGGAGGGCCCACAGATACGCAGTATTTT
TRBV11-1	-	13	-	TRBJ2-3	CASSSELPDTQYF	TGTGCCAGCAGCTCCGAGCTCCCGGATACGCAGTATTTT
TRBV3-1/TRBV3-2	-	14	TRBD1	TRBJ1-2	CASSQATGTYGYTF	TGTGCCAGCAGCCAAGCGACAGGGACCTATGGCTACACCTTC
TRBV10-3	few	14	TRBD2	TRBJ2-2	CAIGREGTSGELFF	TGTGCCATCGGGCGGGAGGGTACGAGCGGGGAGCTGTTTTTT
TRBV4-2	-	16	-	TRBJ2-7	CASSRVGEQGSYEQYF	TGTGCCAGCAGCCGGGTGGGGGAACAGGGTTCCTACGAGCAGTACTTC
TRBV5-1	-	16	-	TRBJ1-5	CASSLAGGYSNQPQHF	TGCGCCAGCAGCTTGGCCGGAGGGTATAGCAATCAGCCCCAGCATTTT
TRBV20-1	-	11	-	TRBJ1-2	CSASWAVGYTF	TGCAGTGCTAGTTGGGCAGTTGGCTACACCTTC
TRBV30	-	19	TRBD2	TRBJ2-1	CAWSTGRASPFSSYNEQFF	TGTGCCTGGAGTACCGGGAGGGCCTCTCCTTTTAGCTCCTACAATGAGCAGTTCTTC
TRBV24-1	-	17	-	TRBJ2-3	CATSDPRGRRGTDTQYF	TGTGCCACCAGTGACCCGCGGGGCAGGCGAGGCACAGATACGCAGTATTTT
TRBV2	-	13	TRBD1	TRBJ2-7	CASSEGGTGKELF	TGTGCCAGCAGTGAGGGTGGGACAGGAAAGGAATTGTTC
TRBV4-1	-	16	TRBD2	TRBJ2-1	CASSQDGRTSYNEQFF	TGCGCCAGCAGCCAAGACGGGAGGACGTCCTACAATGAGCAGTTCTTC
TRBV2	-	15	-	TRBJ1-2	CASSESGQGFYGYTF	TGTGCCAGCAGTGAAAGTGGACAAGGTTTTTATGGCTACACCTTC
TRBV19	-	13	-	TRBJ1-2	CASSIARLGGYTF	TGTGCCAGTAGTATTGCCAGGCTCGGCGGCTACACCTTC
TRBV29-1	-	13	TRBD1	TRBJ1-1	CSGRGQGDTEAFF	TGCAGCGGTCGGGGGCAGGGGGACACTGAAGCTTTCTTT
TRBV2	-	13	-	TRBJ2-7	CASVEGIFYEQYF	TGTGCCAGCGTGGAGGGGATCTTCTACGAGCAGTACTTC
TRBV19	-	15	TRBD1	TRBJ2-7	CASSIRTGGFDEQYF	TGTGCCAGTAGTATTAGGACAGGGGGATTCGACGAGCAGTACTTC
TRBV6-2/TRBV6-3	-	15	-	TRBJ2-5	CASSYSRIRGETQYF	TGTGCCAGCAGTTACTCGAGGATCCGGGGGGAGACCCAGTACTTC
TRBV18	-	14	-	TRBJ1-5	CASSPGGFEQPQHF	TGTGCCAGCTCACCGGGGGGTTTCGAACAGCCCCAGCATTTT
TRBV7-2	-	15	-	TRBJ1-5	CASSLGGYSNQPQHF	TGTGCCAGCAGCTTAGGCGGCTATAGCAATCAGCCCCAGCATTTT
TRBV24-1	-	14	TRBD1	TRBJ2-1	CATSWDSPRKGQFF	TGTGCCACCAGTTGGGACAGTCCGCGGAAGGGACAGTTCTTC
TRBV19	-	14	TRBD2	TRBJ2-3	CASSITSGMGTQYF	TGTGCCAGTAGTATTACTAGCGGGATGGGTACGCAGTATTTT
TRBV3-1/TRBV3-2	-	15	-	TRBJ1-6	CASSLYGDSNSPLHF	TGTGCCAGCAGCCTGTACGGGGACTCCAATTCACCCCTCCACTTT
TRBV7-9	once	14	-	TRBJ2-2	CASSLVGGTGELFF	TGTGCCAGCAGCTTAGTTGGGGGGACCGGGGAGCTGTTTTTT
TRBV18	few	15	-	TRBJ2-7	CASSPDWEEVHEQYF	TGTGCCAGCTCACCTGATTGGGAGGAGGTCCACGAGCAGTACTTC
TRBV7-3	-	16	TRBD2	TRBJ2-1	CASSSGLAGGWSEQFF	TGTGCCAGCAGCTCCGGACTAGCGGGAGGGTGGAGTGAGCAGTTCTTC
TRBV4-2	-	17	-	TRBJ1-3	CASSQERQGLGGNTIYF	TGTGCCAGCAGCCAAGAACGGCAGGGACTAGGTGGAAACACCATATATTTT
TRBV3-1/TRBV3-2	-	15	TRBD1	TRBJ2-2	CASTGRDRLSGELFF	TGTGCCAGCACGGGCCGGGACAGACTATCCGGGGAGCTGTTTTTT
TRBV10-3	once	18	-	TRBJ1-6	CAISESQEGPLGNSPLHF	TGTGCCATCAGTGAGTCGCAGGAGGGCCCGCTGGGGAATTCACCCCTCCACTTT
TRBV4-2	-	15	-	TRBJ1-5	CASSQDVGTNQPQHF	TGTGCCAGCAGCCAAGATGTAGGGACTAATCAGCCCCAGCATTTT